The 16 T cell receptor beta chains presented below share a single source sample, sequenced in a study of T cell responses to AZD1222 COVID-19 vaccine. Here immunoSEQ multiplex PCR was the method, and the copy in TCRdb shows in-frame clones only, minus some. The table shows about 130,000 clones, with roughly 92% occurring only once. The input for sequencing was peripheral blood, taken 28 days after the second AZD1222 dose. All receptors come from an adult who received the AZD1222 COVID-19 vaccine.

CDR3 amino acids: CASSQDLSSGGNTGELFF. CDR3 DNA sequence: TGTGCCAGCAGCCAAGATCTTTCGAGCGGGGGGAACACCGGGGAGCTGTTTTTT. The chain employs TRBV4-2 and TRBJ2-2; 8 bases align to TRBD2. V was clipped by 0 bases and J by 1 base; unmatched bases: 7. This CDR3 region has 18 residues. Germline V gene data show CDR1 as LGHNA and CDR2 as YNFKEQ.

In DNA, the CDR3 is TGTGCCAGCAGTTTCAGAGGTAATTTCAATCAGCCCCAGCATTTT. As protein: CASSFRGNFNQPQHF. This chain connects TRBV28 to TRBJ1-5; D uncertain. Germline CDR1 is MDHEN and CDR2 is SYDVKM. The CDR3 length is 15 residues. V was pared by 3 bases and J by 3 bases, with 12 bases between.

The chain has TRBV7-9 and TRBJ2-4; 8 bases map to TRBD1. Trimming took 3 bases from V and 0 from J; bases not matched to a gene: 4. The CDR3 has 16 amino acids. Germline CDR1 and CDR2: SEHNR and FQNEAQ (reference sequence). CDR3 sequence (DNA): TGTGCCAGCAGCTTGGGGACAGGAATAGCCAAAAACATTCAGTACTTC. Amino acids: CASSLGTGIAKNIQYF.

The genes are TRBV6-6 and TRBJ2-3, with D perhaps matching TRBD1 (5 bases). Germline V gene lookup returns CDR1 MNHNY and CDR2 SVGAGI (reference sequence). The CDR3 extends over 15 amino acids. With 2 bases removed from V and 1 base from J, the gap between germline ends came to 10 bases. The CDR3: CASSYGRVGTDTQYF. CDR3 nucleotide sequence: TGTGCCAGCAGTTACGGCAGGGTCGGCACAGATACGCAGTATTTT.

The chain is built from TRBV19 and TRBJ2-7; a weak D match, TRBD1 (6 bases). Trimming took 3 bases from V and 6 from J, leaving 15 bases between them. The germline gives CDR1 LNHDA, CDR2 SQIVND (reference sequence). There are 14 residues in the CDR3. CDR3 in amino acids: CASSIAARGGEQYF. DNA of the CDR3: TGTGCCAGTAGTATCGCGGCCAGGGGTGGCGAGCAGTACTTC.

This chain connects TRBV4-3 to TRBJ2-1; weak D call: TRBD2 (6 bases). The CDR3 spans 16 residues. The V gene's germline CDR1 is LGHNA and CDR2 YSLEER. The V gene lost 4 bases and the J gene lost 3 bases, with 16 bases spanning the gap. The CDR3 reads CASSPDLRDIYNEQFF. In DNA form, the CDR3 reads TGCGCCAGCAGCCCGGACCTGCGGGATATCTACAATGAGCAGTTCTTC.

The rearrangement uses TRBV11-3 and TRBJ2-7; possible D gene TRBD1, 6 bases. Trimming shortened V by 6 bases and J by 5 bases, and 17 bases separated the two germline ends. Germline V CDR1 and CDR2: SGHNT, YENEEA. The CDR3 is made up of 14 amino acids. The DNA for the CDR3 is TGTGCCAGCAGTTATTCGAGCAGGGGTAACGAGCAGTACTTC. Its translation is CASSYSSRGNEQYF.

The V call is TRBV28, the J call TRBJ2-7; 7 bases match TRBD1. CDR1 MDHEN and CDR2 SYDVKM come from the germline V gene. With V trimmed by 8 bases and J by 1 base, 2 bases remained unmatched. The CDR3 covers 12 residues. The CDR3 region is CASQTGSYEQYF. CDR3 in DNA: TGTGCCAGCCAGACAGGGTCCTACGAGCAGTACTTC.

The V and J genes are TRBV10-3 and TRBJ2-1, with 15 bases lining up with TRBD2. Germline CDR1 reads ENHRY; CDR2 reads SYGVKD. V lost 3 bases and J lost 7; bases outside the gene matches: 4. This CDR3 has 16 residues. The chain's CDR3 is CAISDRTSGRGNEQFF. The CDR3 coding sequence is TGTGCCATCAGTGATCGGACTAGCGGGAGGGGAAATGAGCAGTTCTTC.

V gene TRBV6-2 or TRBV6-3 combines with J gene TRBJ1-2; tentatively, D is TRBD1 (5 bases). The CDR3 is 13 residues long. V was cut by 5 bases and J by 4 bases, with 11 bases left in between. The germline CDR1 and CDR2 sequences are MNHEY and SVGEGT. The CDR3, as DNA: TGTGCCAGCAGTATCGACAGAGTCTATGGCTACACCTTC. Protein sequence: CASSIDRVYGYTF.

This chain connects TRBV18 to TRBJ2-1, with TRBD1 as a possible D gene (6 bases). Germline CDR1 and CDR2: KGHSH and LQKENI. This CDR3 is 17 amino acids long. Trimming pared 3 bases from V and 4 bases from J, leaving 19 bases between. DNA of the CDR3: TGTGCCAGCTCACCCCCCGGATACGCAGGGGCGTACAATGAGCAGTTCTTC. It encodes CASSPPGYAGAYNEQFF. Full variable domain (remainder filled in from reference TRBV18 and TRBJ2-1): NAGVMQNPRHLVRRRGQEARLRCSPMKGHSHVYWYRQLPEEGLKFMVYLQKENIIDESGMPKERFSAEFPKEGPSILRIQQVVRGDSAAYFCASSPPGYAGAYNEQFFGPGTRLTVL.

The chain joins TRBV30 to TRBJ1-2; D is undetermined. CDR3 size: 13 residues. CDR1 GTSNPN and CDR2 SVGIG come from the germline V gene (reference sequence). V lost 0 bases to trimming and J lost 4 bases, with 9 bases between them. CDR3 sequence: CAWSVESIYGYTF. The CDR3 nucleotides read TGTGCCTGGAGTGTGGAGAGCATCTATGGCTACACCTTC.

The chain employs TRBV6-5 and TRBJ2-5; D gene unclear. This CDR3 spans 14 amino acids. Between the trimmed V and J ends, which lost 5 bases and 1 base, there was a span of 11 bases. In germline, CDR1 is MNHEY, CDR2 SVGAGI. Written as DNA, the CDR3 is TGTGCCAGCAGTCCTGAAATAGCCCAAGAGACCCAGTACTTC. Protein product: CASSPEIAQETQYF.

As concerns this clone: The same CDR3 arises from other DNA sequences in this sample as well. The chain employs TRBV6-2 or TRBV6-3 and TRBJ2-3; no firm D call. V dropped 6 bases and J dropped 5 bases, with 6 bases sitting between them. Germline CDR1 and CDR2: MNHEY and SVGEGT. The CDR3 extends over 11 amino acids. The CDR3 DNA reads as TGTGCCAGCAGCCTGGGAGATACGCAGTATTTT. This gives the protein CASSLGDTQYF.

V and J are TRBV7-2 and TRBJ1-6; TRBD1 matches at 9 bases. The trim removed 0 bases at V and 7 bases at J, leaving 7 bases unmatched. In germline, CDR1 is SGHTA, CDR2 FQGNSA. This CDR3 comprises 17 residues. CDR3 region: CASSLAPGQGTNSPLHF. CDR3 in DNA: TGTGCCAGCAGCTTAGCTCCGGGACAGGGAACGAATTCACCCCTCCACTTT.

The chain combines TRBV6-4 with TRBJ2-5, with D unresolved. The ends were cut back, 8 bases at V and 2 bases at J, with 12 bases in the middle. This CDR3 comprises 13 residues. Germline loops: CDR1 MRHNA, CDR2 SNTAGT. The CDR3 is CASSRELQETQYF. In nucleotides, the CDR3 is TGTGCCAGCTCGAGAGAACTGCAAGAGACCCAGTACTTC.